Listed below are T cell receptor beta chains from one sample, sequenced in a study of blood T cells in healthy people across ages. TCRdb passed the 5' RACE reads through MiXCR, listing each CDR3 protein once. This table holds some 730,000 distinct CDR3 sequences, approximately 21% found once. The sample consisted of blood. The origin of the receptors is a man between 70 and 80 years old in good health. The CDR3 runs from the conserved cysteine through the conserved F or W. Fields, in order: D gene, V gene, J gene, clone size, CDR3 DNA, CDR3 protein. The D gene is left open where the match is weak. Only some rows state a clone size, as once, few, many or a class for expanded clones.

D gene: NA; V gene: TRBV15; J gene: TRBJ2-1; clone size: NA; CDR3 DNA: TGTGCCACCAGCAGATGGGACAATGAGCAGTTCTTC; CDR3 protein: CATSRWDNEQFF
D gene: NA; V gene: TRBV11-2; J gene: TRBJ2-1; clone size: NA; CDR3 DNA: TGTGCCAGCAGCCTGAACCTAGCGAATGAGCAGTTCTTC; CDR3 protein: CASSLNLANEQFF
D gene: TRBD2; V gene: TRBV12-3/TRBV12-4; J gene: TRBJ2-1; clone size: many; CDR3 DNA: TGTGCCAGCGGGCGGGGGGGCTCCTACAATGAGCAGTTCTTC; CDR3 protein: CASGRGGSYNEQFF
D gene: NA; V gene: TRBV6-5; J gene: TRBJ2-1; clone size: NA; CDR3 DNA: TGTGCCAGCCGAAAGGGGAGCTACAATGAGCAGTTCTTC; CDR3 protein: CASRKGSYNEQFF
D gene: TRBD2; V gene: TRBV7-3; J gene: TRBJ2-2; clone size: few; CDR3 DNA: TGTGCCAGCAGCTTAAAACTAGCGGACACCGGGGAGCTGTTTTTT; CDR3 protein: CASSLKLADTGELFF
D gene: TRBD1; V gene: TRBV9; J gene: TRBJ2-2; clone size: few; CDR3 DNA: TGTGCCAGCAGCAAACGACAGGGAAGGGAGGAGCTGTTTTTT; CDR3 protein: CASSKRQGREELFF
D gene: TRBD1; V gene: TRBV5-6; J gene: TRBJ1-2; clone size: NA; CDR3 DNA: TGTGCCAGCAGGGTGCCAGGGGGGGACTATGGCTACACCTTC; CDR3 protein: CASRVPGGDYGYTF
D gene: NA; V gene: TRBV19; J gene: TRBJ2-3; clone size: few; CDR3 DNA: TGTGCCAGTAGTATCGCGGGACCGGGCACAGATACGCAGTATTTT; CDR3 protein: CASSIAGPGTDTQYF
D gene: TRBD2; V gene: TRBV20-1; J gene: TRBJ2-1; clone size: few; CDR3 DNA: TGCAGTGCTAGTCCGACTAGCGGGAGATGGCAGTTCTTC; CDR3 protein: CSASPTSGRWQFF
D gene: TRBD2; V gene: TRBV7-3; J gene: TRBJ2-1; clone size: few; CDR3 DNA: TGTGCCAGCAGCTTAATGGCGGGAGTTGTGAATGAGCAGTTCTTC; CDR3 protein: CASSLMAGVVNEQFF
D gene: TRBD2; V gene: TRBV14; J gene: TRBJ2-4; clone size: few; CDR3 DNA: TGTGCCAGCAGCCAAGGGGGACTAGCGAGAGCCAAAAACATTCAGTACTTC; CDR3 protein: CASSQGGLARAKNIQYF
D gene: NA; V gene: TRBV5-1; J gene: TRBJ2-6; clone size: many; CDR3 DNA: TGTGCCAGCAGTTCTACAGGGACTGGGGCCAACGTCCTGACTTTC; CDR3 protein: CASSSTGTGANVLTF
D gene: NA; V gene: TRBV12-3/TRBV12-4; J gene: TRBJ1-2; clone size: once; CDR3 DNA: TGTGCCAGCACCCATAGGGGGGCCTATGGCTACACCTTC; CDR3 protein: CASTHRGAYGYTF
D gene: NA; V gene: TRBV6-6; J gene: TRBJ1-4; clone size: many; CDR3 DNA: TGTGCCAGCAGTTACGGACAACCTAATGAAAAACTGTTTTTT; CDR3 protein: CASSYGQPNEKLFF
D gene: NA; V gene: TRBV11-3; J gene: TRBJ2-1; clone size: NA; CDR3 DNA: TGTGCCAGCAGCTTAGGACGGCCGGCGCAGGGACGGGAGCAGTTCTTC; CDR3 protein: CASSLGRPAQGREQFF
D gene: NA; V gene: TRBV6-5; J gene: TRBJ1-2; clone size: NA; CDR3 DNA: TGTGCCAGCAGAAGGTGGTCAGCGACCCTATCTGGCTACACCTTC; CDR3 protein: CASRRWSATLSGYTF
D gene: TRBD2; V gene: TRBV7-2; J gene: TRBJ2-1; clone size: few; CDR3 DNA: TGTGCCAGCAGCTTAGCAAGCGGGGGGGTTGGTGAGCAGTTCTTC; CDR3 protein: CASSLASGGVGEQFF
D gene: NA; V gene: TRBV15; J gene: TRBJ1-4; clone size: NA; CDR3 DNA: TGTGCCACCAGCAGAGATCTACAGCTCTATGAAAAACTGTTTTTT; CDR3 protein: CATSRDLQLYEKLFF
D gene: TRBD2; V gene: TRBV7-9; J gene: TRBJ2-5; clone size: NA; CDR3 DNA: TGTGCCAGCAGCTTGGCGCGGGGGGGCTTTGGAGAGACCCAGTACTTC; CDR3 protein: CASSLARGGFGETQYF
D gene: TRBD2; V gene: TRBV7-9; J gene: TRBJ2-1; clone size: many; CDR3 DNA: TGTGCCAGCAGCGACAACGGCGGGAGGACCTACAATGAGCAGTTCTTC; CDR3 protein: CASSDNGGRTYNEQFF
D gene: TRBD1; V gene: TRBV20-1; J gene: TRBJ1-5; clone size: NA; CDR3 DNA: TGCAGTGCTAGGGATACGGGACAGGGCCAGCCCCAGCATTTT; CDR3 protein: CSARDTGQGQPQHF
D gene: NA; V gene: TRBV7-2; J gene: TRBJ2-5; clone size: few; CDR3 DNA: TGTGCCAGCAGCTTATACATCGCGAGTGGCGACACCCAGTACTTC; CDR3 protein: CASSLYIASGDTQYF
D gene: TRBD2; V gene: TRBV14; J gene: TRBJ2-3; clone size: once; CDR3 DNA: TGTGCCAGCAGCCAAGTCGCTAGCGGGGGACCTAGGTATACGCAGTATTTT; CDR3 protein: CASSQVASGGPRYTQYF